This TCR beta chain was profiled in a study of T cells in Graves' hyperthyroidism and ophthalmopathy. Study findings and constraints: Ophthalmopathy was model-predicted a median 6.5 months pre-onset.

Using RNA transcripts as the source, TCR beta CDR3 regions were amplified. The HTBI primer set served for first-round RT-PCR of the TCR CDR3. Using its own MiXCR run on the multiplex PCR reads, TCRdb lists one record per CDR3 protein. The sample includes roughly 520,000 distinct CDR3 sequences, roughly 25% of them seen just once. This clonotype came up many times. What it binds is not known. V shed 2 bases and J shed 5 bases, with 10 bases lying between them. The CDR3 has 14 amino acids. In germline, CDR1 is MNHEY, CDR2 SMNVEV (reference sequence). The rearrangement links TRBV27 to TRBJ2-4, with D possibly being TRBD2 (6 bases). Sequenced input: blood. This receptor was identified in a woman aged 25 to 39 with Graves' ophthalmopathy. In DNA, the CDR3 is TGTGCCAGCAGTTTAGGAGGGGTAGAAAACATTCAGTACTTC. Protein product: CASSLGGVENIQYF.